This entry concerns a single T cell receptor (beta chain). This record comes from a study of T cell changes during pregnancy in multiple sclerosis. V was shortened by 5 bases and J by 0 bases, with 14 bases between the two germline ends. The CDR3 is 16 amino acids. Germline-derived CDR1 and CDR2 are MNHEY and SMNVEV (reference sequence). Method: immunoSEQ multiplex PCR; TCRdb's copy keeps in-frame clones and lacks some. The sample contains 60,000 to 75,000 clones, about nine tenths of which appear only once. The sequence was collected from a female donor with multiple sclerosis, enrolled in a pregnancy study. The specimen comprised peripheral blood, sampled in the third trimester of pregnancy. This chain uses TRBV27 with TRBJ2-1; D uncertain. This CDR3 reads CASSAYDLSSYNEQFF. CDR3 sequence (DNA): TGTGCCAGCAGTGCCTACGATCTGAGCTCCTACAATGAGCAGTTCTTC.